Shown below are 15 T cell receptor beta chains from a single sample sequenced in a study of a mutant IDH1 vaccine in newly diagnosed glioma. Libraries were prepared by immunoSEQ multiplex PCR; TCRdb keeps only in-frame clonotypes and omits some of them. The data show some 15,000 clones, roughly 79% seen once. Specified time point: baseline, week 1 (first vaccination visit). Noted treatment: pre-vaccination baseline after standard-of-care therapy. The sample here was PBMCs, taken from a glioma patient treated with radiotherapy, temozolomide or both. The receptor source for this set is a man aged 35-49 years with glioma.

The chain has TRBV19 and TRBJ1-3; D remains ambiguous. Per the germline V gene, CDR1 is LNHDA and CDR2 is SQIVND (reference sequence). Trimming removed 6 bases at V and 0 bases at J, with 18 bases between. The CDR3 spans 17 residues. The CDR3 DNA follows: TGTGCCAGTAGGTTGTCGGCAGGCTCCGGCTCTGGAAACACCATATATTTT. As protein: CASRLSAGSGSGNTIYF.

V and J are TRBV29-1 and TRBJ2-1; possibly TRBD2 for D (5 bases). The germline CDR1 and CDR2 sequences are SQVTM and ANQGSEA. V lost 7 bases, J lost 3 bases, and 22 bases lay in between. The CDR3 covers 16 residues. The chain's CDR3 is CSAEGPSRGNYNEQFF. The CDR3 nucleotides read TGCAGCGCGGAAGGGCCATCCCGAGGGAACTACAATGAGCAGTTCTTC.

This chain uses TRBV5-8 with TRBJ1-2, with TRBD1 matching 8 bases. V lost 0 bases and J lost 4; bases outside the gene matches: 2. The CDR3 is 14 residues long. Germline CDR1 and CDR2: SGHTS and YDEGEE. CDR3 DNA: TGTGCCAGCAGCTTGGACAGGGGGAGCTATGGCTACACCTTC. Translating gives CASSLDRGSYGYTF.

The chain links TRBV4-1 to TRBJ2-7; D possibly corresponds to TRBD2 (6 bases). V lost 0 bases and J 2 bases, leaving 17 bases between the germline ends. The CDR3 runs 17 residues. Per germline, CDR1 MGHRA and CDR2 YSYEKL. The CDR3 DNA reads as TGCGCCAGCAGCCAAGATTACCTGAGCGGGCAGGCCTACGAGCAGTACTTC. Protein sequence: CASSQDYLSGQAYEQYF.

The chain is built from TRBV7-2 and TRBJ2-3; 10 bases are shared with TRBD2. V shed 5 bases and J 2 bases; nucleotides not matched to a gene: 4. Germline CDR1 reads SGHTA; CDR2 reads FQGNSA. The CDR3 totals 15 residues. The CDR3 here is CASSPLAGDTDTQYF. Here the CDR3 DNA reads TGTGCCAGCAGCCCTCTAGCGGGGGACACAGATACGCAGTATTTT.

The V call is TRBV4-1, the J call TRBJ2-2, with D perhaps given as TRBD1 or TRBD2 (6 bases each). CDR3 length: 16 residues. From germline, CDR1 is MGHRA and CDR2 YSYEKL. The germline V and J ends were trimmed by 1 base and 3 bases, with 12 bases remaining between them. CDR3 in amino acids: CASSQVMRGDTGELFF. The CDR3 nucleotides read TGCGCCAGCAGCCAAGTGATGAGGGGGGACACCGGGGAGCTGTTTTTT.

This chain connects TRBV27 to TRBJ2-5, with D tentatively TRBD1 or TRBD2 (5 bases each). Germline CDR1 is MNHEY and CDR2 is SMNVEV (reference sequence). The CDR3 has 12 amino acids. The germline V and J ends were trimmed by 6 bases and 7 bases, with 12 bases remaining between them. CDR3 bases: TGTGCCAGCAGCCGAGGGGTAGGGACCCAGTACTTC. This codes for CASSRGVGTQYF.

V is TRBV6-1 and J is TRBJ1-1, with a possible D match to TRBD1 (6 bases). V was clipped by 2 bases and J by 5 bases, with 9 bases between them. Germline V lookup: CDR1 MNHNS, CDR2 SASEGT. The CDR3 totals 13 residues. The DNA for the CDR3 is TGTGCCAGCAGTGAAAGCAGGGGTACTGAAGCTTTCTTT. Encoded protein: CASSESRGTEAFF.

The chain couples TRBV19 to TRBJ1-4, with TRBD1 matching 9 bases. Germline V gene sequence: CDR1 LNHDA, CDR2 SQIVND (reference sequence). This CDR3 is 15 amino acids long. Germline trimming cut 6 bases from V and 8 bases from J; bases unmatched to any gene: 10. DNA for the CDR3: TGTGCCAGTAGGGGAATGGGACAGGGCCGGGAAAAACTGTTTTTT. The encoded protein is CASRGMGQGREKLFF.

The chain joins TRBV2 to TRBJ2-7, with 7 positions matching TRBD1. CDR1 is SNHLY, CDR2 FYNNEI, per germline. Germline trimming cut 3 bases from V and 3 bases from J; bases unmatched to any gene: 5. The CDR3 contains 14 residues. The CDR3 reads CASSDRSGGYEQYF. The CDR3 DNA is TGTGCCAGCAGTGATCGTTCAGGGGGCTACGAGCAGTACTTC. Complete variable domain (other parts from reference TRBV2 and TRBJ2-7): EPEVTQTPSHQVTQMGQEVILRCVPISNHLYFYWYRQILGQKVEFLVSFYNNEISEKSEIFDDQFSVERPDGSNFTLKIRSTKLEDSAMYFCASSDRSGGYEQYFGPGTRLTVT.

This clone showed up just a few times. V and J are TRBV5-1 and TRBJ1-6; 10 bases line up with TRBD1. The J segment lost 10 bases and the V segment lost 0 bases, leaving 7 bases of the junction unmatched. CDR3 length equals 16 residues. CDR1 and CDR2 from the germline V gene are SGHRS and YFSETQ. The CDR3 DNA sequence: TGCGCCAGCAGCTTGGCCGTCCCGGGACAGGGGTCACCCCTCCACTTT. Translating it yields CASSLAVPGQGSPLHF.

A few counts support this clone. This chain joins TRBV5-6 and TRBJ2-7; unclear D gene. This CDR3 region has 14 residues. Germline values: CDR1 SGHDT, CDR2 YYEEEE. Deletions cut 0 bases from V and 0 bases from J, with 7 bases between. CDR3 residues: CASSLVGYSYEQYF. Written as DNA, the CDR3 is TGTGCCAGCAGCTTGGTGGGCTACTCCTACGAGCAGTACTTC.

The J gene is TRBJ1-2, the V gene TRBV6-5; no firm D call. The CDR3 loop spans 15 amino acids. The germline gives CDR1 MNHEY, CDR2 SVGAGI. The germline V and J ends were trimmed by 0 bases and 2 bases, with 10 bases remaining between them. The CDR3 loop reads CASSYSGDPNYGYTF. The DNA for the CDR3 is TGTGCCAGCAGTTACTCCGGTGATCCAAACTATGGCTACACCTTC.

The rearrangement joins TRBV7-2 to TRBJ2-5; 7 positions match TRBD2. The CDR3 has 15 residues. The V gene end was trimmed by 1 base and the J gene end by 2 bases; junction bases not matched to a gene: 4. Germline lookup yields CDR1 SGHTA and CDR2 FQGNSA. CDR3 loop: CASSLVAGVQETQYF. CDR3 nucleotides: TGTGCCAGCAGCTTAGTCGCGGGAGTACAAGAGACCCAGTACTTC.

The genes are TRBV14 and TRBJ2-1; 10 bases agree with TRBD1. CDR3 size: 16 residues. V shed 4 bases and J 7 bases; nucleotides not matched to a gene: 10. Germline values: CDR1 SGHDN, CDR2 FVKESK. The CDR3 coding sequence is TGTGCCAGCAGCCTATTGGGACAGGGGAGGGGAAATGAGCAGTTCTTC. Amino acid sequence: CASSLLGQGRGNEQFF.